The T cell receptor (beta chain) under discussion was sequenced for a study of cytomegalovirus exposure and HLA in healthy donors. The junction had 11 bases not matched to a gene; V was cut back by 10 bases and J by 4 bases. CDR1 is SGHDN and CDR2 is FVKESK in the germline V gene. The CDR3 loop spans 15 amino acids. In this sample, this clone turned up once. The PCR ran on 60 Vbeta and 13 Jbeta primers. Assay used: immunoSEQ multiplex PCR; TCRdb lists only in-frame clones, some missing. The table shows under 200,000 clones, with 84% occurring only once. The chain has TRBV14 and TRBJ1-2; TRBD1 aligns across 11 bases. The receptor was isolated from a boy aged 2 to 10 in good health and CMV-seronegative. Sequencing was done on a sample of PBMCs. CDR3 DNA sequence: TGTGCCACCGCCCCATCCGGGACAGGGGGCTATGGCTACACCTTC. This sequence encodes CATAPSGTGGYGYTF. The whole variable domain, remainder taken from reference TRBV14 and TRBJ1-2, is EAGVTQFPSHSVIEKGQTVTLRCDPISGHDNLYWYRRVMGKEIKFLLHFVKESKQDESGMPNNRFLAERTGGTYSTLKVQPAELEDSGVYFCATAPSGTGGYGYTFGSGTRLTVV.